This T cell receptor beta chain was identified during a study of blood T cell repertoires in COVID-19. Trimming took 5 bases from V and 2 from J, leaving 12 bases between them. There are 14 residues in the CDR3. Germline V gene data show CDR1 as MDHEN and CDR2 as SYDVKM. This clone was recorded only once. Produced via immunoSEQ multiplex PCR; TCRdb's table is partial and in-frame only. Of about 200,000 clones in the sample, more than 70% were seen once. This chain connects TRBV28 to TRBJ1-2, with a weak D call TRBD1 (5 bases). The sequenced material came from peripheral blood. This receptor was identified in a man aged 18-30 years with active or convalescent COVID-19. CDR3 loop: CASSEQALNYGYTF. CDR3 DNA sequence: TGTGCCAGCAGTGAACAGGCGCTAAACTATGGCTACACCTTC.